These T cell receptor beta chains were read from a single sample in a study of cytomegalovirus exposure and HLA in healthy donors. TCRdb's copy holds only in-frame clones and misses some; the assay was immunoSEQ multiplex PCR. The sample lists under 150,000 clones, around 85% occurring once. The sequenced sample was PBMCs. The receptors here all came from a boy aged 10-17 years in good health and CMV-seronegative. The CDR3 runs from the conserved cysteine through the conserved F or W. D genes are given only for firm matches. Only part of the rows carry a size: once, few, many, or a class if the clone is expanded.

J: TRBJ1-1; D: TRBD1; V: TRBV9; size: NA; CDR3: CASSPSLGGQHEAFF; DNA: TGTGCCAGCAGCCCCTCACTGGGGGGACAGCATGAAGCTTTCTTT
J: TRBJ2-7; D: TRBD1; V: TRBV11-1; size: NA; CDR3: CASSLGGQGIYEQYF; DNA: TGTGCCAGCAGCTTAGGGGGACAGGGGATTTACGAGCAGTACTTC
J: TRBJ1-4; D: TRBD1; V: TRBV5-5; size: NA; CDR3: CASSLRDRQYEKLFF; DNA: TGTGCCAGCAGCCTCCGGGACAGACAATATGAAAAACTGTTTTTT
J: TRBJ1-3; D: TRBD1; V: TRBV7-8; size: NA; CDR3: CASSLGTGESGNTIYF; DNA: TGTGCCAGCAGCTTAGGGACAGGGGAGTCGGGAAACACCATATATTTT
J: TRBJ1-2; D: NA; V: TRBV6-1; size: NA; CDR3: CASSEGGEGGYPF; DNA: TGTGCCAGCAGTGAAGGAGGGGAGGGCGGCTACCCCTTC
J: TRBJ2-1; D: NA; V: TRBV5-1; size: once; CDR3: CASSLGASSYNEQFF; DNA: TGCGCCAGCAGCTTGGGGGCGAGCTCCTACAATGAGCAGTTCTTC
J: TRBJ2-7; D: TRBD1; V: TRBV5-6; size: NA; CDR3: CASSFLPTGTYEQYF; DNA: TGTGCCAGCAGCTTCTTGCCGACAGGGACCTACGAGCAGTACTTC
J: TRBJ1-6; D: NA; V: TRBV5-4; size: NA; CDR3: CASSEFGQIGSLSPLHF; DNA: TGTGCCAGCAGTGAATTCGGACAGATCGGGTCCTTGTCACCCCTCCACTTT
J: TRBJ2-7; D: TRBD1; V: TRBV9; size: once; CDR3: CASSPRTGWEQYF; DNA: TGTGCCAGCAGCCCCCGGACAGGGTGGGAGCAGTACTTC
J: TRBJ2-3; D: NA; V: TRBV7-2; size: NA; CDR3: CASSSRREQADTQYF; DNA: TGTGCCAGCAGCTCTAGGAGGGAGCAGGCAGATACGCAGTATTTT
J: TRBJ1-3; D: NA; V: TRBV15; size: NA; CDR3: CATSRESGGAGNTIYF; DNA: TGTGCCACCAGCAGAGAGTCGGGAGGGGCTGGAAACACCATATATTTT
J: TRBJ2-7; D: TRBD2; V: TRBV27; size: NA; CDR3: CASSLGSGGYEQYF; DNA: TGTGCCAGCAGTTTGGGTAGCGGGGGGTACGAGCAGTACTTC
J: TRBJ1-5; D: NA; V: TRBV4-2; size: few; CDR3: CASSQDMFQPQHF; DNA: TGTGCCAGCAGCCAAGATATGTTCCAGCCCCAGCATTTT
J: TRBJ2-3; D: TRBD2; V: TRBV13; size: NA; CDR3: CASSYPGGRDTQYF; DNA: TGTGCCAGCAGCTACCCGGGAGGGCGGGATACGCAGTATTTT
J: TRBJ1-1; D: NA; V: TRBV2; size: once; CDR3: CASSEVGIGVTEAFF; DNA: TGTGCCAGCAGTGAAGTAGGGATCGGGGTCACTGAAGCTTTCTTT
J: TRBJ2-5; D: NA; V: TRBV30; size: once; CDR3: CAWSVKGGTQYF; DNA: TGTGCCTGGAGTGTGAAGGGAGGGACCCAGTACTTC
J: TRBJ2-7; D: NA; V: TRBV4-1; size: once; CDR3: CASSHPGGRTYEQYF; DNA: TGCGCCAGCAGCCACCCCGGGGGGCGAACCTACGAGCAGTACTTC
J: TRBJ2-7; D: NA; V: TRBV2; size: NA; CDR3: CASSPQGEDAYEQYF; DNA: TGTGCCAGCAGTCCCCAGGGGGAGGATGCCTACGAGCAGTACTTC
J: TRBJ1-5; D: NA; V: TRBV5-5; size: NA; CDR3: CASSLSGVLNQPQHF; DNA: TGTGCCAGCAGCTTAAGCGGGGTTCTCAATCAGCCCCAGCATTTT
J: TRBJ2-6; D: TRBD1; V: TRBV27; size: NA; CDR3: CASSSRTGLISGANVLTF; DNA: TGTGCCAGCAGTTCTCGGACAGGATTAATCTCTGGGGCCAACGTCCTGACTTTC
J: TRBJ1-2; D: TRBD1; V: TRBV5-6; size: NA; CDR3: CASSLDARGHGYTF; DNA: TGTGCCAGCAGCTTGGATGCCAGGGGGCATGGCTACACCTTC
J: TRBJ2-3; D: NA; V: TRBV14; size: NA; CDR3: CASSQRPSSTDTQYF; DNA: TGTGCCAGCAGCCAACGTCCCTCGAGCACAGATACGCAGTATTTT
J: TRBJ2-1; D: TRBD2; V: TRBV6-6; size: NA; CDR3: CASTEAGAYNEQFF; DNA: TGTGCCAGCACCGAGGCGGGAGCATACAATGAGCAGTTCTTC
J: TRBJ2-7; D: NA; V: TRBV5-1; size: NA; CDR3: CASSLIAESSYEQYF; DNA: TGCGCCAGCAGCTTAATAGCGGAAAGCTCCTACGAGCAGTACTTC
J: TRBJ2-1; D: NA; V: TRBV30; size: NA; CDR3: CAWEGLGEQFF; DNA: TGTGCCTGGGAGGGTCTAGGTGAGCAGTTCTTC
J: TRBJ2-2; D: NA; V: TRBV21-1; size: NA; CDR3: CASSKGQGGTGELFF; DNA: TGTGCCAGCAGCAAGGGACAGGGGGGAACCGGGGAGCTGTTTTTT
J: TRBJ1-1; D: TRBD1; V: TRBV27; size: NA; CDR3: CASSLSGQGAEAFF; DNA: TGTGCCAGCAGTTTATCGGGACAGGGGGCCGAAGCTTTCTTT
J: TRBJ2-7; D: TRBD1; V: TRBV7-8; size: NA; CDR3: CASSFGDRFNEQYF; DNA: TGTGCCAGCAGCTTCGGGGACAGGTTCAACGAGCAGTACTTC
J: TRBJ2-2; D: TRBD1; V: TRBV30; size: NA; CDR3: CAWSDLGGTGPTGELFF; DNA: TGTGCCTGGAGCGACTTGGGCGGGACAGGGCCCACCGGGGAGCTGTTTTTT
J: TRBJ2-7; D: NA; V: TRBV11-3; size: NA; CDR3: CASSHRPGSEQYF; DNA: TGTGCCAGCAGCCACCGGCCGGGGTCCGAGCAGTACTTC
J: TRBJ2-1; D: NA; V: TRBV19; size: NA; CDR3: CASSIDDAVVPYNEQFF; DNA: TGTGCCAGTAGTATAGATGACGCGGTCGTACCCTACAATGAGCAGTTCTTC
J: TRBJ1-2; D: TRBD1; V: TRBV19; size: NA; CDR3: CASNQGADYTF; DNA: TGTGCCAGTAACCAGGGGGCGGACTACACCTTC